This TCR beta chain was identified in a study of blood T cell repertoires in COVID-19. Across the study: Acute and convalescent COVID-19 specimens originated in the United States, Italy and Spain. The analysed material was cDNA or gDNA that came from T cells, B-cell-depleted T cells, or PBMCs.

The V gene lost 0 bases and the J gene lost 0 bases, with 12 bases spanning the gap. Per germline, CDR1 LGHDT and CDR2 YNNKEL (reference sequence). The CDR3 spans 17 residues. Per the original data handling: Reference gene primer amplification yielded estimated nucleated cell counts. Produced via immunoSEQ multiplex PCR; TCRdb's table is partial and in-frame only. The V and J calls and clone size come from that table; D and trimming were worked out from the DNA. The data hold around 120,000 clones, with 69% observed a single time. This chain joins TRBV3-1 (or the pseudogene TRBV3-2) and TRBJ2-1; the D gene is possibly TRBD1 (5 bases). Sequenced input: peripheral blood. The source of this sequence is a man aged 80 or over with acute or convalescent COVID-19. As DNA, the CDR3 is TGTGCCAGCAGCCAAGATGTGTCGGACACCTCCTACAATGAGCAGTTCTTC. Amino acid sequence: CASSQDVSDTSYNEQFF.